What follows are 17 T cell receptor beta chains derived from one specimen sequenced in a study of cytomegalovirus exposure and HLA in healthy donors. With 60 Vbeta and 13 Jbeta primers, the PCR was carried out. Clones were sequenced by immunoSEQ multiplex PCR, and TCRdb holds only the in-frame ones, with some missing. Of 140,000 or so clones in the sample, roughly three fifths were seen once. The sample comprised PBMCs. The receptor source for this set is a male donor in good health and CMV-seronegative.

This chain joins TRBV5-1 and TRBJ1-1; 7 bases line up with TRBD1. After removal of 3 bases from V and 5 bases from J, the junction contained 7 bases not matched to a gene. The germline V gene has CDR1 SGHRS and CDR2 YFSETQ. The CDR3 covers 14 residues. The chain's CDR3 is CASSSGTVGTEAFF. Here the CDR3 DNA reads TGCGCCAGCAGCTCTGGGACAGTGGGGACTGAAGCTTTCTTT.

The chain recombines TRBV10-1 with TRBJ2-1; 11 bases are a match to TRBD1. Trimming cost V 2 bases and J 6 bases; bases outside gene matches: 6. This CDR3 spans 16 amino acids. CDR1 is WNHNN, CDR2 SYGVQD, per germline (reference sequence). The CDR3 here is CASSESSGTGGNEQFF. The CDR3 DNA is TGCGCCAGCAGTGAGAGCTCCGGGACAGGGGGCAATGAGCAGTTCTTC.

The CDR3 is CASSSLGGDTEAFF. In nucleotides, the CDR3 is TGTGCCAGCAGCTCGCTCGGGGGGGACACTGAAGCTTTCTTT. V is TRBV11-2 and J is TRBJ1-1; possibly TRBD1 for D (5 bases). Deletions cut 4 bases from V and 3 bases from J, with 12 bases between. The germline gives CDR1 SGHAT, CDR2 FQNNGV. The CDR3 totals 14 residues.

The chain links TRBV7-9 to TRBJ1-2; D remains ambiguous. CDR3 length equals 15 residues. CDR1 is SEHNR, CDR2 FQNEAQ, per germline (reference sequence). Trimming pared 1 base from V and 6 bases from J, leaving 15 bases between. CDR3: CASSLGAAAFHGYTF. Written as DNA, the CDR3 is TGTGCCAGCAGCTTAGGCGCAGCGGCCTTTCATGGCTACACCTTC.

CDR3 region: CASSGRTGSYGYTF. Written as DNA, the CDR3 is TGTGCCAGCAGTGGAAGGACAGGGAGCTATGGCTACACCTTC. This sequence joins TRBV2 and TRBJ1-2; 8 bases fit TRBD1. V lost 4 bases to trimming and J lost 4 bases; unmatched junction nucleotides: 5. This CDR3 region has 14 residues. Germline CDR1 is SNHLY and CDR2 is FYNNEI.

The gene calls are TRBV9 and TRBJ2-1; 7 positions match TRBD2. Germline trimming cut 0 bases from V and 0 bases from J; bases unmatched to any gene: 9. CDR3 length: 18 residues. Germline CDR1 reads SGDLS; CDR2 reads YYNGEE. The CDR3 DNA is TGTGCCAGCAGCGTAGGTGTTGGGGGGGGATTCTCCTACAATGAGCAGTTCTTC. Amino acids: CASSVGVGGGFSYNEQFF.

The rearrangement uses TRBV6-1 and TRBJ1-6; TRBD1 is a possible D gene (6 bases). Germline V CDR1 and CDR2: MNHNS, SASEGT. The CDR3 runs to 16 residues. Between the trimmed V and J ends, which lost 4 bases and 5 bases, there was a span of 15 bases. CDR3 DNA sequence: TGTGCCAGCAGTGTCGCCGCAGGGGCTGATAATTCACCCCTCCACTTT. Protein product: CASSVAAGADNSPLHF.

J is TRBJ1-2 and V is TRBV6-1; tentatively, D is TRBD1 (5 bases). There are 15 residues in the CDR3. The germline V gene encodes CDR1 MNHNS and CDR2 SASEGT. Trimming pared 0 bases from V and 2 bases from J, leaving 10 bases between. CDR3 region: CASSEAWGVNYGYTF. The CDR3 DNA follows: TGTGCCAGCAGTGAAGCCTGGGGCGTAAACTATGGCTACACCTTC.

The count of this clone is one. V is TRBV5-1 and J is TRBJ1-1; the match to TRBD1 covers 7 bases. The CDR3 covers 15 residues. The V gene end was trimmed by 0 bases and the J gene end by 5 bases; junction bases not matched to a gene: 7. Germline lookup yields CDR1 SGHRS and CDR2 YFSETQ. The CDR3 loop is CASSLAWQGGTEAFF. The CDR3 region has the DNA TGCGCCAGCAGCTTGGCGTGGCAGGGGGGTACTGAAGCTTTCTTT.

V and J are TRBV30 and TRBJ1-1, with TRBD1 as a possible D gene (5 bases). The germline gives CDR1 GTSNPN, CDR2 SVGIG (reference sequence). V lost 2 bases to trimming and J lost 5 bases, with 18 bases between them. This CDR3 spans 15 amino acids. The CDR3 nucleotides are TGTGCCTGGAGTCGAAGGGACTCCCTGCGAACTGAAGCTTTCTTT. Translation: CAWSRRDSLRTEAFF.

In this sample, this clone turned up many times. J is TRBJ1-1 and V is TRBV5-6; 7 positions agree with TRBD1. The CDR3 loop spans 14 amino acids. Germline CDR1 is SGHDT and CDR2 is YYEEEE. Trimming cost V 7 bases and J 6 bases; bases outside gene matches: 12. The CDR3 loop reads CASYGGAGGSEAFF. The CDR3 coding sequence is TGTGCCAGCTACGGCGGAGCAGGGGGATCTGAAGCTTTCTTT.

About this clone itself: The junction does not match germline at one end; this may be a read error. This chain links TRBV7-3 with TRBJ2-2, with D perhaps TRBD1 (5 bases). The CDR3 covers 16 residues. Germline CDR1 and CDR2: SGHTA and FQGTGA. The CDR3 here is CASRLNQGAGTGELFF. The CDR3 bases are TGTGCCAGCAGGTTAAATCAAGGGGCCGGCACCGGGGAGCTGTTTTTT.

Note on this clone: One end of the junction fails to match germline, which may point to a read error. The rearrangement uses TRBV5-1 and TRBJ1-2; 9 nucleotides align to TRBD1. Germline-derived CDR1 and CDR2 are SGHRS and YFSETQ. The CDR3 is made up of 14 amino acids. The CDR3 reads CASSRGQGHYGYPF. CDR3 coding DNA: TGCGCCAGCAGCAGGGGACAGGGCCACTATGGCTACCCCTTC.

CDR3 sequence: CASSLGWQGSYEQYF. The CDR3 nucleotides are TGTGCCAGCAGCTTAGGGTGGCAGGGGAGTTACGAGCAGTACTTC. The V call is TRBV7-9, the J call TRBJ2-7, with D possibly matching TRBD1 (6 bases). The ends were cut back, 1 base at V and 4 bases at J, with 14 bases in the middle. Germline V gene lookup returns CDR1 SEHNR and CDR2 FQNEAQ (reference sequence). This CDR3 has 15 amino acids.

The rearrangement joins TRBV7-2 to TRBJ1-1; D remains ambiguous. The V end was cut by 5 bases, the J end by 0 bases, with 16 bases between. The CDR3 has 16 amino acids. Germline V gene lookup returns CDR1 SGHTA and CDR2 FQGNSA. In DNA, the CDR3 is TGTGCCAGCAGCCAAACAAGAAATCTCATGAACACTGAAGCTTTCTTT. It codes for CASSQTRNLMNTEAFF.

This clone has ten or more counts. The chain carries TRBV7-9 and TRBJ2-2; 11 nucleotides match TRBD2. CDR1 and CDR2 (germline): SEHNR, FQNEAQ (reference sequence). With 1 base clipped from V and 4 bases from J, the junction kept 5 bases outside the gene matches. CDR3 length equals 17 residues. The CDR3 DNA sequence: TGTGCCAGCAGCTTAGTTGCACTAGCGGGGGCCACCGGGGAGCTGTTTTTT. Residues: CASSLVALAGATGELFF.

The V gene is TRBV14, the J gene TRBJ1-2, with D perhaps matching TRBD1 (5 bases). The germline V gene encodes CDR1 SGHDN and CDR2 FVKESK. V was trimmed by 4 bases and J by 7 bases, leaving 16 bases between them. The CDR3 extends over 14 amino acids. CDR3 DNA: TGTGCCAGCAGCCTAACCGAGGCAAGGGGTGGCTACACCTTC. Protein sequence: CASSLTEARGGYTF.